One and the same sample provided the 3 T cell receptor beta chains below, sequenced in a study of PD-1 blockade in classical Hodgkin lymphoma. Time point: cycle 4 day 1 (C4D1), after five to seven weeks of nivolumab. Every patient relapsed after autologous stem cell transplantation, and brentuximab vedotin exposure varied. Produced via immunoSEQ multiplex PCR; TCRdb's table is partial and in-frame only. Among approximately 7,400 clones listed, more than 75% were seen once. The material was peripheral blood mononuclear cells (PBMCs), obtained before the fourth cycle of nivolumab. The receptors stem from a human donor with classical Hodgkin lymphoma.

This clone was counted a single time. The chain couples TRBV5-1 to TRBJ2-5; 7 positions agree with TRBD1. The DNA end lines up better with TRBJ2-7; the J call may be wrong. The CDR3 contains 14 residues. Germline V gene lookup returns CDR1 SGHRS and CDR2 YFSETQ. CDR3 amino acids: CASSPRQGDYEQYF. The CDR3 DNA reads TGCGCCAGCAGCCCGCGACAGGGCGACTACGAGCAGTACTTC.

The V gene is TRBV13, the J gene TRBJ2-1; 11 bases fit TRBD1. V shed 5 bases, J shed 10 bases, and the junction held 13 bases outside the gene matches. The CDR3 extends over 16 amino acids. The germline gives CDR1 PRHDT, CDR2 FYEKMQ (reference sequence). The CDR3 sequence is CASSPGQGGGAMEQFF. The CDR3 bases are TGTGCCAGCAGCCCGGGACAGGGGGGAGGTGCGATGGAGCAGTTCTTC.

This rearrangement joins TRBV27 to TRBJ2-2; a possible D gene is TRBD1 (6 bases). The CDR3 length is 15 residues. V shed 10 bases and J shed 5 bases, with 20 bases lying between them. CDR1 MNHEY and CDR2 SMNVEV come from the germline V gene (reference sequence). CDR3: CATRLKQGITGELFF. The CDR3 coding sequence is TGTGCCACAAGGCTGAAACAGGGTATAACCGGGGAGCTGTTTTTT.